The clone carrying this T cell receptor beta chain was picked up a small number of times. Its target is unknown. The CDR3 regions of TCR beta were amplified from RNA transcripts. The HTBI set primed first-round TCR CDR3 RT-PCR. TCRdb fed the multiplex PCR reads into MiXCR, producing one record per CDR3 protein. The sample records 600,000 or so distinct CDR3 sequences, about 45% being singletons. These data come from a study of T cells in Graves' hyperthyroidism and ophthalmopathy. Findings of the study overall: The majority of expanded thyroid clonotypes above 0.001 also appeared in blood.

Participants, patients aged 18 to 65, had newly diagnosed hyperthyroidism with a duration under 2 months. Exclusion of patients followed from uncontrolled infection, other autoimmune disease, pregnancy or lactation. V lost 9 bases and J 4 bases, leaving 18 bases between the germline ends. CDR1 and CDR2 from the germline V gene are SNHLY and FYNNEI. This CDR3 contains 14 residues. This receptor was obtained from a woman under 30 with Graves' hyperthyroidism. The source material was peripheral blood or thyroid tissue (not recorded which). The gene calls are TRBV2 and TRBJ1-2; the D gene is possibly TRBD1 (6 bases). The DNA of the CDR3 is TGTGCCAGTAGCGGTGGGGGGCCATCCTATGGCTACACCTTC. As protein: CASSGGGPSYGYTF.